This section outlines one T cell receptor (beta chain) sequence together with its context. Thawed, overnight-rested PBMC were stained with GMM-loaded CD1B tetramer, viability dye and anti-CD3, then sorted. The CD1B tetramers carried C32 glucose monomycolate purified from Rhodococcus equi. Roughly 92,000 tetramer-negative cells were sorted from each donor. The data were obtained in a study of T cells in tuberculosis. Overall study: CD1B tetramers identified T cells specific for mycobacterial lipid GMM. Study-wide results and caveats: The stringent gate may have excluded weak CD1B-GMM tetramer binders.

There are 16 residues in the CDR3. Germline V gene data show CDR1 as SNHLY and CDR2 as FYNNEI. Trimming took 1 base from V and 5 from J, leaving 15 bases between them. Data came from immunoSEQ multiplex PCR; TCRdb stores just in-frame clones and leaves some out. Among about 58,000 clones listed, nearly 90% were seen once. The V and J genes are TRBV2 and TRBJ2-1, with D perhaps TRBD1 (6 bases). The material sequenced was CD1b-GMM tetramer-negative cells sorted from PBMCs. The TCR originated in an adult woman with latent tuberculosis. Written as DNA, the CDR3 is TGTGCCAGCAGTGAAGACAGGGCCCCCTTAGACAATGAGCAGTTCTTC. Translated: CASSEDRAPLDNEQFF.